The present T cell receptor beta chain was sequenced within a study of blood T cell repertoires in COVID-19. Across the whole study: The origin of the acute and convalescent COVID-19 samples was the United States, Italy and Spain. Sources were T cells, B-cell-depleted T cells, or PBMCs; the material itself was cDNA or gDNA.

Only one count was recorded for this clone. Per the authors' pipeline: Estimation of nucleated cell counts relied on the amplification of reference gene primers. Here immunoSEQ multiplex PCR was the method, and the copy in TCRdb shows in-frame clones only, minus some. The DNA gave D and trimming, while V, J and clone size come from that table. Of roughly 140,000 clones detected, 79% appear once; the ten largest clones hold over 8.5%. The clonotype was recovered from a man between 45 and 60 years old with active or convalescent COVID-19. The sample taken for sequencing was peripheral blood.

The CDR3 here is CASSRGQNQPQHF. The CDR3 nucleotides are TGTGCCAGTAGTAGGGGACAGAATCAGCCCCAGCATTTT. The chain is built from TRBV19 and TRBJ1-5; 7 bases line up with TRBD1. Germline-derived CDR1 and CDR2 are LNHDA and SQIVND (reference sequence). V dropped 4 bases and J dropped 4; count of bases not matched to a gene: 1. There are 13 residues in the CDR3.